These T cell receptor beta chains were read from a single sample in a study of OX40 agonist ivuxolimab in advanced cancers. The table came from immunoSEQ multiplex PCR; TCRdb's copy has only in-frame clones and leaves some out. The sample has about 27,000 clones; 85% are singletons. The input for sequencing was CD4+ or CD8+ T cells sorted from blood, taken in a trial of the OX40 agonist ivuxolimab. These TCRs come from an adult with an advanced solid tumor such as melanoma, head and neck, liver or kidney cancer. Each CDR3 is given with its conserved first and last residue. The order of the fields is V gene, J gene, D gene, clone size, CDR3 protein, CDR3 DNA. The D gene is left open where the match is weak. A clone size is listed for some rows: how often the clone was seen (once, few, many), or a class if it is expanded.

TRBV9	TRBJ2-2	-	-	CASSSRIGVNTGELFF	TGTGCCAGCAGCTCCCGAATCGGGGTAAACACCGGGGAGCTGTTTTTT
TRBV23-1	TRBJ1-2	TRBD1	-	CASSQGQDYGYTF	TGCGCCAGCAGTCAAGGACAGGACTATGGCTACACCTTC
TRBV7-6	TRBJ1-6	TRBD1	few	CASSAGTGGPSPLHF	TGTGCCAGCAGTGCCGGGACAGGGGGTCCCTCACCCCTCCACTTT
TRBV21-1	TRBJ1-2	-	few	CASSRHTF	TGTGCCAGCAGCAGACACACCTTC
TRBV10-3	TRBJ2-1	-	-	CAIITSQWTTFREQFF	TGTGCCATCATTACCTCCCAGTGGACTACCTTTCGTGAGCAGTTCTTC
TRBV7-9	TRBJ2-3	-	-	CANDPGGDTQYF	TGTGCCAACGACCCCGGGGGAGATACGCAGTATTTT
TRBV7-6	TRBJ1-3	-	-	CASSSTGSGNTIYF	TGTGCCAGCAGCTCGACAGGCTCTGGAAACACCATATATTTT
TRBV21-1	TRBJ1-1	-	-	CASSKWEGGTNTEAFF	TGTGCCAGCAGCAAATGGGAGGGGGGGACGAACACTGAAGCTTTCTTT
TRBV6-1	TRBJ2-1	TRBD2	once	CASGLKLAADEQFF	TGTGCCAGCGGCCTTAAACTAGCGGCGGATGAGCAGTTCTTC
TRBV27	TRBJ2-5	-	-	CASRGTEKETQYF	TGTGCCAGCAGGGGGACGGAGAAGGAGACCCAGTACTTC
TRBV30	TRBJ1-6	-	-	CASAGYNSPLHF	TGTGCTTCTGCGGGGTACAATTCACCCCTCCACTTT
TRBV30	TRBJ1-5	-	few	CAWTPAGGNQPQHF	TGTGCCTGGACGCCGGCCGGAGGCAATCAGCCCCAGCATTTT
TRBV29-1	TRBJ2-1	TRBD2	-	CSVELGLAHNEQFF	TGCAGCGTTGAACTGGGACTAGCGCACAATGAGCAGTTCTTC
TRBV7-9	TRBJ2-7	-	-	CASSLTVPEQYF	TGTGCCAGCAGCCTTACGGTGCCCGAGCAGTACTTC
TRBV7-9	TRBJ1-2	TRBD1	-	CASSSPGTGNGYTF	TGTGCCAGCAGCTCTCCCGGGACAGGGAACGGCTACACCTTC
TRBV11-2	TRBJ1-1	-	few	CASSLGDTEAFF	TGTGCCAGCAGCTTAGGGGACACTGAAGCTTTCTTT
TRBV2	TRBJ1-1	-	-	CASSVLRDLLEEAFF	TGTGCCAGCAGCGTACTGCGGGACCTCCTAGAGGAAGCTTTCTTT
TRBV30	TRBJ1-2	TRBD1	-	CACLRDSYGYTF	TGTGCCTGCCTCCGGGACAGCTATGGCTACACCTTC